The clone carrying this T cell receptor (beta chain) was detected ten times or more. Its antigen remains unidentified. This sample stems from a study of early T cells in non-severe SARS-CoV-2 infection. As for the study in general: From unsorted whole blood, bulk RNA was sequenced, and the chains remained unpaired. Study-wide findings and caveats: VDJdb-based matching was biased toward anti-spike CD8 responses and missed private and CD4 specificities.

The CDR3 runs to 13 residues. Trimming cost V 5 bases and J 6 bases, with 8 bases left between them. Unique molecular identifiers were added to individual cDNA molecules. TCRdb itself ran the 5' RACE reads through MiXCR, one entry per CDR3 protein. This sample has 25,000 to 30,000 distinct CDR3 sequences; approximately 6.4% occur once, and the top ten carry 34%. Sequencing was performed on whole blood, taken at baseline. The J gene is TRBJ1-6, the V gene TRBV12-3 or TRBV12-4; D unresolved. This clonotype originated in an adult who was a healthcare worker with PCR-confirmed SARS-CoV-2 infection or an uninfected control (not recorded which). CDR3 coding DNA: TGTGCCAGCAGTAGAAGGGTTAATTCACCCCTCCACTTT. Its translation: CASSRRVNSPLHF.